One sample yielded the 14 T cell receptor beta chains listed below, sequenced in a study of blood T cell repertoires in COVID-19. Clones were sequenced by immunoSEQ multiplex PCR, and TCRdb holds only the in-frame ones, with some missing. The data show roughly 14,000 clones, over 80% seen once. Input material: peripheral blood. These receptors came from a human donor with active COVID-19. The donor label of this sample is uncertain.

The J gene is TRBJ1-5, the V gene TRBV6-6; 8 bases map to TRBD1. V dropped 4 bases and J dropped 2; count of bases not matched to a gene: 7. Germline CDR1 and CDR2: MNHNY and SVGAGI (reference sequence). The CDR3 is made up of 16 amino acids. The CDR3: CASSSSGGAGNQPQHF. CDR3 DNA: TGTGCCAGCAGTTCATCAGGGGGCGCGGGCAATCAGCCCCAGCATTTT.

The V and J genes are TRBV6-5 and TRBJ1-2, with D maybe TRBD1 (6 bases). This CDR3 region has 15 residues. Deletions cut 6 bases from V and 1 base from J, with 15 bases between. Germline lookup yields CDR1 MNHEY and CDR2 SVGAGI. CDR3: CASRPDRRLNYGYTF. Here the CDR3 DNA reads TGTGCCAGCAGACCCGACAGGAGACTTAACTATGGCTACACCTTC.

This chain joins TRBV27 and TRBJ1-1; D is possibly TRBD1 (6 bases). Between the trimmed V and J ends, which lost 0 bases and 1 base, there was a span of 9 bases. Germline CDR1 MNHEY, CDR2 SMNVEV (reference sequence). CDR3 size: 15 residues. In DNA, the CDR3 is TGTGCCAGCAGTTTATCCGAGACAGGGAACACTGAAGCTTTCTTT. Residues: CASSLSETGNTEAFF.

V and J are TRBV6-6 and TRBJ2-6, with a possible D match to TRBD1 (5 bases). CDR1 MNHNY and CDR2 SVGAGI come from the germline V gene (reference sequence). Trimming took off 6 bases at V and 0 bases at J, with 12 bases between the two ends. CDR3 length: 16 amino acids. The CDR3 nucleotides read TGTGCCAGCAGGGGCAGGGTTAGCTCTGGGGCCAACGTCCTGACTTTC. Protein sequence: CASRGRVSSGANVLTF.

The rearrangement links TRBV19 to TRBJ1-2, with D maybe TRBD1 (6 bases). Germline CDR1 reads LNHDA; CDR2 reads SQIVND (reference sequence). The V end was cut by 2 bases, the J end by 4 bases, with 11 bases between. CDR3 length equals 14 residues. The CDR3 loop reads CASSILDSRYGYTF. In DNA form, the CDR3 reads TGTGCCAGTAGTATACTGGACAGCCGCTATGGCTACACCTTC.

This clone turned up a few times. The chain joins TRBV7-2 to TRBJ2-7, with D possibly TRBD1 on 5 matching bases. Germline-derived CDR1 and CDR2 are SGHTA and FQGNSA. V lost 5 bases and J 3 bases, leaving 8 bases between the germline ends. The CDR3 consists of 12 residues. In DNA, the CDR3 is TGTGCCAGCAGCCGACAGCGCTACGAGCAGTACTTC. Translated, it gives CASSRQRYEQYF.

J is TRBJ1-1 and V is TRBV6-5, with 7 bases lining up with TRBD1. Losses at the gene ends were 5 bases for V and 3 bases for J; bases not matched to a gene: 6. The CDR3 sequence is 14 residues long. The germline V gene encodes CDR1 MNHEY and CDR2 SVGAGI. The CDR3 loop is CASSPRQGYTEAFF. The CDR3 coding sequence is TGTGCCAGCAGTCCCAGACAGGGTTACACTGAAGCTTTCTTT.

The chain is built from TRBV7-2 and TRBJ2-2, with 7 bases lining up with TRBD2. The germline V gene has CDR1 SGHTA and CDR2 FQGNSA. Losses at the gene ends were 5 bases for V and 0 bases for J; bases not matched to a gene: 12. The CDR3 sequence is 18 residues long. CDR3 bases: TGTGCCAGCAGCCCCCATCGACTAGCCCTATCGAACACCGGGGAGCTGTTTTTT. As protein: CASSPHRLALSNTGELFF.

This rearrangement joins TRBV7-2 to TRBJ2-2, with 10 positions matching TRBD1. This CDR3 has 14 residues. Trimming took 3 bases from V and 8 from J; bases not matched to a gene: 3. CDR1 is SGHTA and CDR2 is FQGNSA in the germline V gene. CDR3 protein: CASSLGTGEGELFF. CDR3 nucleotide sequence: TGTGCCAGCAGCTTGGGGACAGGGGAAGGGGAGCTGTTTTTT.

The chain links TRBV4-1 to TRBJ2-3, with 7 bases lining up with TRBD2. Germline V CDR1 and CDR2: MGHRA, YSYEKL. The V segment lost 2 bases and the J segment 1 base; nucleotides outside the gene matches: 6. The CDR3 is 16 residues long. Written as DNA, the CDR3 is TGCGCCAGCAGCCAACGGTCTAGCGGACGCACAGATACGCAGTATTTT. Encoded protein: CASSQRSSGRTDTQYF.

This chain uses TRBV7-7 with TRBJ2-5, with no clear D. CDR1 SSHAT and CDR2 FNYEAQ come from the germline V gene (reference sequence). This CDR3 has 13 residues. This chain's CDR3 is CASSRSPRETQYF. The CDR3 DNA is TGTGCTAGTTCGAGGTCTCCCCGAGAGACCCAGTACTTC.

The chain carries TRBV3-1 (or the pseudogene TRBV3-2) and TRBJ2-1, with 9 bases aligning to TRBD1. Germline CDR1 LGHDT, CDR2 YNNKEL (reference sequence). The CDR3 runs 14 residues. J lost 6 bases, V lost 4 bases, and 4 bases had no gene match. In DNA form, the CDR3 reads TGTGCCAGCAGCCGCGGGACAGGGAGCAATGAGCAGTTCTTC. It yields the protein CASSRGTGSNEQFF.

This chain uses TRBV19 with TRBJ2-7, with a possible D match to TRBD2 (6 bases). The germline V gene encodes CDR1 LNHDA and CDR2 SQIVND (reference sequence). The CDR3 extends over 15 amino acids. The V end lost 1 base, the J end lost 1 base, and 11 bases lay between the germline ends. The CDR3 region has the DNA TGTGCCAGTAGTATAGGGCTAGCGAGGTCCTACGAGCAGTACTTC. This sequence encodes CASSIGLARSYEQYF.

This clone is a singleton in its sample. The chain is built from TRBV3-1 (or the pseudogene TRBV3-2) and TRBJ2-2; possibly TRBD2 for D (5 bases). Germline assignment: CDR1 LGHDT and CDR2 YNNKEL (reference sequence). The CDR3 extends over 13 amino acids. V lost 1 base and J 5 bases, leaving 5 bases between the germline ends. The CDR3 loop is CASSQAGTGELFF. DNA for the CDR3: TGTGCCAGCAGCCAAGCGGGGACCGGGGAGCTGTTTTTT.